Reported below is one T cell receptor (beta chain). No antigen is known for it. This record belongs to a study of T-cell reconstitution after alpha-beta-depleted transplantation in children. Study-level points and caveats: Several hundred expanded graft clones reportedly gave rise to the alpha-beta T cells present about two months after transplant. Surviving thymic progenitors and recipient T cells were the source of high TCRbeta diversity at day 60 in some patients.

V dropped 6 bases and J dropped 2 bases, with 11 bases sitting between them. CDR3 length: 13 amino acids. The germline V gene has CDR1 MNHNS and CDR2 SASEGT. Construction of the TCRbeta library involved unique molecular identifiers. TCRdb re-analysed the PCR reads in MiXCR, keeping a single row per CDR3 protein. Of 600,000 or so distinct CDR3 sequences in the sample, under 30% were seen once. V is TRBV6-1 and J is TRBJ2-7; TRBD1 or TRBD2 may be the D gene (5 bases each). The source was PBMCs, mostly from graft donor cells, collected 360 days after TCRalphabeta/CD19-depleted stem cell transplant. The sequence was collected from a boy younger than two who had a stem cell transplant for acute myeloid leukemia, so the T cells may come from the graft donor. CDR3 amino acids: CASRMTAAYEQYF. The CDR3 bases are TGTGCCAGCAGGATGACAGCGGCCTACGAGCAGTACTTC.